Detailed here is one T cell receptor beta chain. Seattle's cohort entered during active infection and was followed longitudinally. This entry comes from a study of blood T cell repertoires in COVID-19. As for the study in general: The cDNA or gDNA used as material had been derived from T cells, B-cell-depleted T cells, or PBMCs.

Repertoires were generated with immunoSEQ multiplex PCR, while TCRdb's copy carries only in-frame clones and drops some. The sample has 400,000 to 450,000 clones; 89% are singletons. Germline trimming cut 8 bases from V and 4 bases from J; bases unmatched to any gene: 20. CDR1 is MDHEN, CDR2 SYDVKM, per germline. The length of the CDR3 is 19 residues. The gene calls are TRBV28 and TRBJ1-2, with 12 bases identical to TRBD1. Sequencing was done on a sample of peripheral blood. The clonotype comes from a woman between 40 and 55 years old with COVID-19, enrolled during active disease. DNA for the CDR3: TGTGCCAGCGCTGGGACAGGGGGCTTCTCAGTGCCGGGCGTCTATGGCTACACCTTC. This translates into CASAGTGGFSVPGVYGYTF.